This TCR beta chain was observed in a study of CD8 T cells in Susac syndrome. Study findings and constraints: The study's TCR sequencing and HLA analysis drew on a certain number of individuals. That number was acknowledged as relatively small.

Germline loops: CDR1 DFQATT, CDR2 SNEGSKA (reference sequence). The ends were cut back, 1 base at V and 8 bases at J, with 14 bases in the middle. The CDR3 has 14 amino acids. A word on this clonotype: Its antigen is as yet unknown.

cDNA came from around 0.54 to 1 ug RNA primed by random hexamers. TCRdb re-derived calls from the immunoSEQ multiplex PCR reads in MiXCR, one entry per CDR3 protein. The data contain approximately 190,000 distinct CDR3 sequences, roughly 96% of them singletons. Sequencing of TCR beta covered CD8+ and CD4+ T cells obtained from blood. Stable or active relapsing-remitting multiple sclerosis, untreated and meeting revised McDonald criteria, defined the controls. The rearrangement uses TRBV20-1 and TRBJ1-4; possibly TRBD1 for D (5 bases). What was sequenced was CD4+ T cells from PBMCs. This TCR was sampled from a human donor with multiple sclerosis. The CDR3 here is CSARAEQAGEKLFF. Here the CDR3 DNA reads TGCAGTGCTAGAGCGGAACAGGCCGGAGAAAAACTGTTTTTT.